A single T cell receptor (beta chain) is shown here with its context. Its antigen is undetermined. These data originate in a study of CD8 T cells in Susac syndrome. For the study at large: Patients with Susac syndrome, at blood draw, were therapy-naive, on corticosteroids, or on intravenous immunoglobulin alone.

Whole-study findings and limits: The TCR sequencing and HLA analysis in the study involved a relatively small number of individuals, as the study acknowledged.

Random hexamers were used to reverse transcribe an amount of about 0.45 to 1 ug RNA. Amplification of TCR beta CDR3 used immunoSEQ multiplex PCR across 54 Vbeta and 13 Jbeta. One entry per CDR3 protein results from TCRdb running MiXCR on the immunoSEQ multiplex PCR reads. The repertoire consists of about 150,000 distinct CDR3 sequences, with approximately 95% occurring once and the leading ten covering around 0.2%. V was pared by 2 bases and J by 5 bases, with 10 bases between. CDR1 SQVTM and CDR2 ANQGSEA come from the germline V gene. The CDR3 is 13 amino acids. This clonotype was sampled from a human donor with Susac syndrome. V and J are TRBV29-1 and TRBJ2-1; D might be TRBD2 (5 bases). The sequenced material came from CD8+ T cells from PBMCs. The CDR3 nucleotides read TGCAGCGTTGAATCGCTAGCTGACAATGAGCAGTTCTTC. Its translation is CSVESLADNEQFF.